This T cell receptor (beta chain) was recovered during a study of cytomegalovirus exposure and HLA in healthy donors. Study-level information: An early release of data contained approximately 80 million unique TCRs, which came from HLA-typed donors. Points from the study as a whole: With DRB1 most and HLA-C fewest, TCR association rates differed between HLA loci in a later analysis.

V lost 0 bases, J lost 6 bases, and 5 bases stayed unmatched. Germline values: CDR1 SGHAT, CDR2 FQNNGV. This CDR3 is built from 16 residues. Primers included in the PCR were 60 Vbeta and 13 Jbeta primers. Generated by immunoSEQ multiplex PCR, the TCRdb table keeps only in-frame clones and is missing some. This sample has 210,000 or so clones; around 85% occur once, and the top ten carry 0.22%. As regards this clone: Its antigen is still unknown.

This chain links TRBV11-2 with TRBJ2-7, with 13 nucleotides matching TRBD2. The source of this sequence is a girl aged 2 to 9 in good health and CMV-seronegative. Material: PBMCs. The CDR3 reads CASSLDRGLAGLEQYF. CDR3 bases: TGTGCCAGCAGCTTAGATCGGGGACTAGCGGGGCTCGAGCAGTACTTC.